The TCR beta chain described here comes from a study of cytomegalovirus exposure and HLA in healthy donors. Study summary: Earlier, 150 million to 200 million T cells were analyzed, and 117 million unique TCR beta sequences were found among them.

It was with 60 Vbeta and 13 Jbeta primers that the PCR ran. Profiling relied on immunoSEQ multiplex PCR, and the TCRdb table lists in-frame clones only, not all of them. Seen here are some 140,000 clones, roughly three quarters observed once, and the top ten hold 2.5% to 4%. Comment on this clone: Its target is not known.

General study findings and limits: A later analysis reportedly found fewer N-insertions in an Asian-associated ancestry cluster than the roughly 670-donor mean. Reported findings show TCR beta sequences accurately forecast HLA-A and HLA-B alleles in most subjects. Cytomegalovirus-associated status was assigned to roughly 160 TCR beta chains.

Specimen: PBMCs. The TCR comes from a man aged 35-49 years in good health and CMV-seronegative.

CDR3 amino acids: CASTINNEEVVFGTHNEQFF. The CDR3 nucleotides read TGCGCCAGCACCATAAACAACGAGGAGGTGGTTTTTGGGACACACAATGAGCAGTTCTTC. The chain employs TRBV5-1 and TRBJ2-1; D is possibly TRBD1 (6 bases). Germline loops: CDR1 SGHRS, CDR2 YFSETQ. Trimming removed 6 bases from V and 5 bases from J, with 33 bases in between. The CDR3 sequence is 20 residues long.